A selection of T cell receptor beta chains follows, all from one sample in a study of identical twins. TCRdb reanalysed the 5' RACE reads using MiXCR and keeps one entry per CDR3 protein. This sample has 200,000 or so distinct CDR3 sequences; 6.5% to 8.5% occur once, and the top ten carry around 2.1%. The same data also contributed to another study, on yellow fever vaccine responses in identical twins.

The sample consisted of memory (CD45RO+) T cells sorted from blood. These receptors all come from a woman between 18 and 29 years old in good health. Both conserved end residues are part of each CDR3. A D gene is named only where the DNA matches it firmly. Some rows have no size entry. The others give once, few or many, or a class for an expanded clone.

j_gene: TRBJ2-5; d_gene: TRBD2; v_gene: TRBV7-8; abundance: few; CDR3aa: CASSPLEAGGIKETQYF; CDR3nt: TGTGCCAGCAGCCCGTTGGAGGCGGGGGGAATAAAAGAGACCCAGTACTTC
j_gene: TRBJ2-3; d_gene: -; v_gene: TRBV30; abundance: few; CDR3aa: CAWAAPDTQYF; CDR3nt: TGTGCCTGGGCCGCTCCGGATACGCAGTATTTT
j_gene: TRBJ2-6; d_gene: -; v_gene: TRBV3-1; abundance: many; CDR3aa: CAVYLSGANVLTF; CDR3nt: TGTGCCGTCTACCTCTCTGGGGCCAACGTCCTGACTTTC
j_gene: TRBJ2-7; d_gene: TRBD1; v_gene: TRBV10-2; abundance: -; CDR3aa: CASSDRGRDEQYF; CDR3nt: TGCGCCAGCAGTGACAGGGGGCGGGACGAGCAGTACTTC
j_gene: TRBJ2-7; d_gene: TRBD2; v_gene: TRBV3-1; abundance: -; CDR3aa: CASSRGGGGYEQYF; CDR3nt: TGTGCCAGCAGCCGCGGCGGCGGGGGCTACGAGCAGTACTTC
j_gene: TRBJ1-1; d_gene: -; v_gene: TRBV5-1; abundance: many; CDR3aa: CASSFGAEDGLGMNTEAFF; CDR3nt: TGCGCCAGCAGCTTCGGGGCGGAGGACGGCTTGGGGATGAACACTGAAGCTTTCTTT
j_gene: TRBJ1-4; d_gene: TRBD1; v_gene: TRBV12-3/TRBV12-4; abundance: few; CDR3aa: CASSPPGPGTGQKLFF; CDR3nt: TGTGCCAGCAGCCCGCCAGGGCCCGGGACAGGGCAAAAACTGTTTTTT
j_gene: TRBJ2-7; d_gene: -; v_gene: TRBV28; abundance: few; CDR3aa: CASSLRGTYYEQYF; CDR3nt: TGTGCCAGCAGTTTGCGGGGAACATACTACGAGCAGTACTTC
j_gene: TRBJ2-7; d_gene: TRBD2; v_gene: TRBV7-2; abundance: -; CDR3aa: CASSSRTSGRPEQYF; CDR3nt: TGTGCCAGCAGCTCCAGGACTAGCGGGAGGCCCGAGCAGTACTTC
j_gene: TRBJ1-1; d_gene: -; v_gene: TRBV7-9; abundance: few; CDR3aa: CASSPSGGVSEAFF; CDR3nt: TGTGCCAGCAGCCCAAGCGGCGGAGTTTCCGAAGCTTTCTTT
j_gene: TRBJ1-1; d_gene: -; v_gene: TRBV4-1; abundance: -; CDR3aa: CASSQDRTPNTEAFF; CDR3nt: TGCGCCAGCAGCCAAGATAGGACACCGAACACTGAAGCTTTCTTT
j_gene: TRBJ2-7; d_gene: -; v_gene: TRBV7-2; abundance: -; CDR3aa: CASKASTYEQYF; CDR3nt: TGTGCCAGCAAGGCAAGCACCTACGAGCAGTACTTC
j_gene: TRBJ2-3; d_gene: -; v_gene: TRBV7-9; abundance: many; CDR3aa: CASSLFLGRADTQYF; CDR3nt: TGTGCCAGCAGCTTATTCCTAGGCCGGGCAGATACGCAGTATTTT
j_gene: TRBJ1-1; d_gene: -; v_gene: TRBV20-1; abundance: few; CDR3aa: CSAETGVSNTEAFF; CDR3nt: TGCAGTGCCGAGACAGGTGTGTCGAACACTGAAGCTTTCTTT
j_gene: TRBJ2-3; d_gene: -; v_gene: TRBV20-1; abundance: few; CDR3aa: CSAYPDPIADTQYF; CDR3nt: TGCAGTGCTTATCCGGATCCGATAGCCGATACGCAGTATTTT
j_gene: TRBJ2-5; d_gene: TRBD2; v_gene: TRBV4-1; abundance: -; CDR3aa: CASSQDLASGYQETQYF; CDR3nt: TGCGCCAGCAGCCAAGATCTGGCTAGCGGGTACCAAGAGACCCAGTACTTC
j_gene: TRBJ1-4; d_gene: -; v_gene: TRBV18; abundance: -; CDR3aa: CASSPQGVTVKLFF; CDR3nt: TGTGCCAGCTCACCTCAGGGAGTCACCGTGAAACTGTTTTTT
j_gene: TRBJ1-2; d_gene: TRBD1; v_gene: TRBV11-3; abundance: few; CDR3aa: CASSLGGTDLNYGYTF; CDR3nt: TGTGCCAGCAGCTTAGGCGGGACAGATCTTAACTATGGCTACACCTTC
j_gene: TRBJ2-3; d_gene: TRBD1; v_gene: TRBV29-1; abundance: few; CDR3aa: CSVPRGIQSDTQYF; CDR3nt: TGCAGCGTCCCCAGGGGGATCCAGTCGGATACGCAGTATTTT
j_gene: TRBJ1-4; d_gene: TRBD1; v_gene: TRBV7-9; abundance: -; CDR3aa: CASSYRQGGNEKLFF; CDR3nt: TGTGCCAGCAGCTACCGACAGGGGGGGAATGAAAAACTGTTTTTT
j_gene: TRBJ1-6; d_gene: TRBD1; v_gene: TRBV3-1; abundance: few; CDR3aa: CASSQRTGRNDSPLHF; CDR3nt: TGTGCCAGCTCCCAAAGGACAGGACGGAATGATTCACCCCTCCACTTT
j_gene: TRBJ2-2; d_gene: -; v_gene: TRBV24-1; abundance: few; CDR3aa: CATSPGTNTGELFF; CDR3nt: TGTGCCACCTCCCCGGGTACAAACACCGGGGAGCTGTTTTTT
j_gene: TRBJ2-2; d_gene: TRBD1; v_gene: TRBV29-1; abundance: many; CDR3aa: CSVGWTGWTGELFF; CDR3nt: TGCAGCGTTGGGTGGACAGGGTGGACCGGGGAGCTGTTTTTT
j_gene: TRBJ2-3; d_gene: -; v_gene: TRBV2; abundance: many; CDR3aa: CASSVADTQYF; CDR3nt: TGTGCCAGCAGCGTAGCAGATACGCAGTATTTT
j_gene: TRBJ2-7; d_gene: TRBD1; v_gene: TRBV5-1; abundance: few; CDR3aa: CASSLVGTGPYEQYF; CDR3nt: TGCGCCAGCAGCTTGGTCGGGACAGGCCCCTACGAGCAGTACTTC
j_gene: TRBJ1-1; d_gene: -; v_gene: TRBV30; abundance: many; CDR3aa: CAWRVDGYTEAFF; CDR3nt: TGTGCCTGGAGGGTAGACGGTTACACTGAAGCTTTCTTT
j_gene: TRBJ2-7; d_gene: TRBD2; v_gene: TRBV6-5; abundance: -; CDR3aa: CASSSSGRAYEQYF; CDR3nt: TGTGCCAGCAGTTCGAGCGGGAGGGCCTACGAGCAGTACTTC
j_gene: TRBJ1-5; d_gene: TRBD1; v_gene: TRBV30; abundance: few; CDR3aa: CAWSGTGVQPQHF; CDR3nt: TGTGCCTGGAGTGGGACAGGGGTTCAGCCCCAGCATTTT
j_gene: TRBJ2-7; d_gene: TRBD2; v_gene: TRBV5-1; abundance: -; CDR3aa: CASRVTSGSSYEQYF; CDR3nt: TGCGCCAGCAGGGTAACTAGCGGGAGTAGTTACGAGCAGTACTTC
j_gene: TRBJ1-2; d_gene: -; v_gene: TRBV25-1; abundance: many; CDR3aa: CASSGMTVGAGGYTF; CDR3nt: TGTGCCAGCAGTGGCATGACGGTTGGGGCAGGTGGCTACACCTTC
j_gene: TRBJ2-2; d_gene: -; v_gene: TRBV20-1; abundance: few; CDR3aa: CSAAMRAGELFF; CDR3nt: TGCAGTGCGGCAATGCGGGCCGGGGAGCTGTTTTTT
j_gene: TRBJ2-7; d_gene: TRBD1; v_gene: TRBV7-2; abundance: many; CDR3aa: CASSERQGGRYEQYF; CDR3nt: TGTGCCAGCAGCGAACGACAGGGGGGTCGCTACGAGCAGTACTTC
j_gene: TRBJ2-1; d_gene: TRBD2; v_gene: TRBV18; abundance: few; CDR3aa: CASSPRGSGDRNEQFF; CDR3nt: TGTGCCAGCTCACCACGGGGGAGCGGGGACCGCAATGAGCAGTTCTTC
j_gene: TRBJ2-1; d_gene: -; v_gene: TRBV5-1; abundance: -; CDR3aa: CASSSDTGPGNEQFF; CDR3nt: TGCGCCAGCAGCTCGGACACCGGCCCGGGCAATGAGCAGTTCTTC
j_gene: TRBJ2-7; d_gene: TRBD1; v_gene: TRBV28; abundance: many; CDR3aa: CASSRPGQGYEQYF; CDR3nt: TGTGCCAGCAGCAGACCGGGACAGGGTTACGAGCAGTACTTC
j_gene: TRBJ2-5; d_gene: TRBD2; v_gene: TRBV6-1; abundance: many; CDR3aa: CASSLTSGGAQETQYF; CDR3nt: TGTGCCAGCAGCCTAACTAGCGGGGGGGCACAAGAGACCCAGTACTTC
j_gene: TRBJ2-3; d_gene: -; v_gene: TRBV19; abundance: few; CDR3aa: CASSISLTDTQYF; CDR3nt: TGTGCCAGTAGTATATCCCTCACAGATACGCAGTATTTT
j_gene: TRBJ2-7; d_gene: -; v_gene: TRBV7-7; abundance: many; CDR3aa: CASSLAETYEQYF; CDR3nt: TGTGCTAGCAGCTTAGCAGAGACCTACGAGCAGTACTTC
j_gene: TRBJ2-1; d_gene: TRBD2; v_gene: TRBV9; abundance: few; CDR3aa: CASSARSGGSYNEQFF; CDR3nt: TGTGCCAGCAGCGCCCGTAGCGGGGGATCTTACAATGAGCAGTTCTTC
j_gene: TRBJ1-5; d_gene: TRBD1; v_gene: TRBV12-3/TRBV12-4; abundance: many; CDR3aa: CASRTGGQPQHF; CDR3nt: TGTGCCAGCAGGACAGGGGGTCAGCCCCAGCATTTT
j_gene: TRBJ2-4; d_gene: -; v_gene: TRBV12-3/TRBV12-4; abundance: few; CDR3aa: CASSQQGGLAKNIQYF; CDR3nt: TGTGCCAGCAGTCAACAGGGGGGGTTGGCCAAAAACATTCAGTACTTC
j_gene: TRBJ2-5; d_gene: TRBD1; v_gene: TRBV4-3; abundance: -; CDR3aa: CASSPDRGAAQYF; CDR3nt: TGCGCCAGCAGCCCCGACAGGGGCGCGGCCCAGTACTTC
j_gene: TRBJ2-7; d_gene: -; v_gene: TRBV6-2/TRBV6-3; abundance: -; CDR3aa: CASSYIGYEQYF; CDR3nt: TGTGCCAGCAGTTATATCGGCTACGAGCAGTACTTC
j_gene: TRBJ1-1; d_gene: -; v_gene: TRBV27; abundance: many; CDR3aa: CASSLQARNTEAFF; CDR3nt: TGTGCCAGCAGTTTACAGGCAAGGAACACTGAAGCTTTCTTT
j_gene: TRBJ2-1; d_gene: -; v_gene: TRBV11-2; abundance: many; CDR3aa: CASSPEGQGYNEQFF; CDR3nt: TGTGCCAGCAGCCCGGAGGGCCAAGGCTACAATGAGCAGTTCTTC
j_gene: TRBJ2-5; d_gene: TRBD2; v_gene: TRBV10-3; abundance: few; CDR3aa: CAISESPAGGETQYF; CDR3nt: TGTGCCATCAGTGAGTCGCCCGCGGGAGGGGAGACCCAGTACTTC
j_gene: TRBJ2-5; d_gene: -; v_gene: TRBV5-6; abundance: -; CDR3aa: CAISPRVGEPQETQYF; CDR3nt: TGTGCCATCAGCCCGAGGGTGGGAGAGCCCCAAGAGACCCAGTACTTC
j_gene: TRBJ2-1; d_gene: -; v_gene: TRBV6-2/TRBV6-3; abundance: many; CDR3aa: CASSYPYNEQFF; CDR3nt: TGTGCCAGCAGTTACCCCTACAATGAGCAGTTCTTC
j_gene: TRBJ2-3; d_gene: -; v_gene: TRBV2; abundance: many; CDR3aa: CASTGADTQYF; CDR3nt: TGTGCCAGCACGGGGGCAGATACGCAGTATTTT
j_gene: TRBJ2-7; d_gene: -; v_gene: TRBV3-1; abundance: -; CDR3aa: CASSNRTDFSYEQYF; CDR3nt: TGTGCCAGCAGCAACCGGACAGACTTCTCCTACGAGCAGTACTTC
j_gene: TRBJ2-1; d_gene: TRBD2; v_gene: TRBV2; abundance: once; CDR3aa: CARSSLAGGQSSYNEQFF; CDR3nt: TGTGCCCGCAGTTCACTAGCGGGAGGACAGAGCTCCTACAATGAGCAGTTCTTC
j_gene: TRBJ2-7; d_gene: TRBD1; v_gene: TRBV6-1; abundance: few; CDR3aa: CASSNPGQTYEQYF; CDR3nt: TGTGCCAGCAGTAATCCGGGACAGACCTACGAGCAGTACTTC
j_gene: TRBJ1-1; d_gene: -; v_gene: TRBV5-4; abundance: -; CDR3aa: CASSGLDSTMNTEAFF; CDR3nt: TGTGCCAGCAGCGGGTTGGATTCAACCATGAACACTGAAGCTTTCTTT
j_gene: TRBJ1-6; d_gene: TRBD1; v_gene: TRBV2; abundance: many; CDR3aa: CASSAGQGINSPLHF; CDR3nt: TGTGCCAGCAGCGCTGGACAGGGAATTAATTCACCCCTCCACTTT
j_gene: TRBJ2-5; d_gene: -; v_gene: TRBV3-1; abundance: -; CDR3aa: CASSRGGETQYF; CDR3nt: TGTGCCAGCAGCCGAGGGGGGGAGACCCAGTACTTC
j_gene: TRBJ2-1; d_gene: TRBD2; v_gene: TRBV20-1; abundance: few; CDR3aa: CSARDIRRLAGGYNEQFF; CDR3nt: TGCAGTGCTAGAGACATAAGGAGACTAGCGGGAGGTTATAATGAGCAGTTCTTC
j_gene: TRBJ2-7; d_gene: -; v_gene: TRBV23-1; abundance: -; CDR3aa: CASTADGQYF; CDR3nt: TGCGCCAGCACCGCCGACGGGCAGTACTTC